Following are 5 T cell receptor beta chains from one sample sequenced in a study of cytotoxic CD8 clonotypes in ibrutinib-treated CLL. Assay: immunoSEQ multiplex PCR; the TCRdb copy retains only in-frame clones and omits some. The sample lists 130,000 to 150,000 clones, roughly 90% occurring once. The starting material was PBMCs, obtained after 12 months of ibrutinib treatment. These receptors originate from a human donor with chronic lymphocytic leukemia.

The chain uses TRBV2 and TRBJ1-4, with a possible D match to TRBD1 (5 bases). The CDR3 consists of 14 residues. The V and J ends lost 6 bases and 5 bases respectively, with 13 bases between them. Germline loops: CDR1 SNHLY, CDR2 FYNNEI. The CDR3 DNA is TGTGCCAGCAGACCCGGGACCCTAAATGAAAAACTGTTTTTT. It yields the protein CASRPGTLNEKLFF.

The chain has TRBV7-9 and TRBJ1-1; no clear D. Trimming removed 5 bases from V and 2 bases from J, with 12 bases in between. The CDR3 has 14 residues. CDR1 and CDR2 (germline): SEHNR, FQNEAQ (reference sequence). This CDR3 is CASSPGPGNTEAFF. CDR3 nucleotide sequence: TGTGCCAGCAGCCCCGGACCGGGAAACACTGAAGCTTTCTTT.

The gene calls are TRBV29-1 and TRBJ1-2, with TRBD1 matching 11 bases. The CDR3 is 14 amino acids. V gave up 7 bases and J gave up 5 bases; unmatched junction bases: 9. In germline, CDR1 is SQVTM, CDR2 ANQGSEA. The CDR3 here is CSALWGQGVYGYTF. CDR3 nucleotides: TGCAGCGCTCTCTGGGGACAGGGGGTTTATGGCTACACCTTC.

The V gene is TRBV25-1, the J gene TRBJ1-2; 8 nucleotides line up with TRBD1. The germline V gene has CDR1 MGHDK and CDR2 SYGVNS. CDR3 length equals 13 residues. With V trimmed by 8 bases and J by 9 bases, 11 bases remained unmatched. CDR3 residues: CASESQGANRYTF. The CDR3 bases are TGTGCCAGCGAATCGCAGGGGGCGAATCGCTACACCTTC.

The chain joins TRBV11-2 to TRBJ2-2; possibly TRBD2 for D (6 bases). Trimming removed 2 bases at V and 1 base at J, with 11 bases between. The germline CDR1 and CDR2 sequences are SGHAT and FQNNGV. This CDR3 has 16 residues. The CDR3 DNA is TGTGCCAGCAGCTTATTTCCCGGGGGGAACACCGGGGAGCTGTTTTTT. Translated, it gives CASSLFPGGNTGELFF.